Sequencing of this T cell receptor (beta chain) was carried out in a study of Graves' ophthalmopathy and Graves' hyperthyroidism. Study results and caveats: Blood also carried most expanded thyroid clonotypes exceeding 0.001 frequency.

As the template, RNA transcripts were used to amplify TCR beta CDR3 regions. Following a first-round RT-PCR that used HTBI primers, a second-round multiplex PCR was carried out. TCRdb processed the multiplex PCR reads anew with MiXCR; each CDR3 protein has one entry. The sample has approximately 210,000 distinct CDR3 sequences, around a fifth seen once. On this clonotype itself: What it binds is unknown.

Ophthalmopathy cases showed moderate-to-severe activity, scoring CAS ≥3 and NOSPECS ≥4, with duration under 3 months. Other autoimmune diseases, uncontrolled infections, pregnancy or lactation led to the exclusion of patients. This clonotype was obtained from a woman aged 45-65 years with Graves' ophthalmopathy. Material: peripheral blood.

The CDR3 reads CASRNDRSSYEQYF. CDR3 coding DNA: TGTGCCAGCAGGAACGACAGGAGCTCCTACGAGCAGTACTTC. The chain uses TRBV2 and TRBJ2-7; D is possibly TRBD1 (6 bases). V dropped 6 bases and J dropped 0 bases, with 12 bases sitting between them. The CDR3 is made up of 14 amino acids. Germline V lookup: CDR1 SNHLY, CDR2 FYNNEI.